The present T cell receptor beta chain was sequenced within a study of T cells after yellow fever vaccination. Study-level background: Preparing low-cell-number fractions relied on SMART-Seq v4 Ultra Low Input. Findings and caveats of the study: Once the booster was given, most primary-vaccination clones reappeared, at over 95% for CD4 and over 85% for CD8. Though weaker, the secondary response peaked faster, on day 5 versus 15.

This clonotype was observed many times. The antigen is not known. This CDR3 contains 15 residues. CDR1 SGHRS and CDR2 YFSETQ come from the germline V gene. Trimming took off 4 bases at V and 6 bases at J, with 20 bases between the two ends. Using its own MiXCR run on the 5' RACE reads, TCRdb lists one record per CDR3 protein. The repertoire holds about 110,000 distinct CDR3 sequences, with 8% to 9.5% as singletons. This specimen was CD8+ T cells sorted from PBMCs, taken 45 days after the yellow fever booster vaccination. The chain is built from TRBV5-1 and TRBJ2-7; D possibly corresponds to TRBD1 (6 bases). This TCR was sampled from a man aged 25 to 40 who received the YFV17D yellow fever vaccine. The CDR3 here is CASSPNPSGVIEQYF. The DNA for the CDR3 is TGCGCCAGCAGCCCGAACCCGTCAGGGGTGATCGAGCAGTACTTC. The entire variable domain, with the rest obtained from reference TRBV5-1 and TRBJ2-7, is as follows: KAGVTQTPRYLIKTRGQQVTLSCSPISGHRSVSWYQQTPGQGLQFLFEYFSETQRNKGNFPGRFSGRQFSNSRSEMNVSTLELGDSALYLCASSPNPSGVIEQYFGPGTRLTVT.